Reported below is one T cell receptor beta chain. The entry originates in a study of blood T cell repertoires in COVID-19. Overall study context: The United States, Italy and Spain supplied acute and convalescent COVID-19 samples. The cDNA or gDNA used as material had been derived from T cells, B-cell-depleted T cells, or PBMCs.

CDR1 ENHRY and CDR2 SYGVKD come from the germline V gene. The CDR3 length is 11 residues. The V end was cut by 8 bases, the J end by 3 bases, with 7 bases between. The authors' processing: Reference gene primer amplification in the assay estimated nucleated cell counts. TCRdb keeps only in-frame clones here, not all; method: immunoSEQ multiplex PCR. Clonal size and the V and J genes are those of that table, whereas D and trimming came from the DNA. The sample consists of 200,000 to 300,000 clones, around 88% of them appearing once. The chain couples TRBV10-3 to TRBJ1-2, with D perhaps TRBD1 (6 bases). Source material: peripheral blood. The clonotype originates from a man older than 75 with acute or convalescent COVID-19. This CDR3 reads CAIEGDYGYTF. Written as DNA, the CDR3 is TGTGCCATCGAGGGGGACTATGGCTACACCTTC.